This T cell receptor (beta chain) came from a study of CD8 T cells in Susac syndrome. To note about this clonotype: What it recognizes is unknown.

TEMRA cells underwent FACS enrichment and CD8+ and CD4+ T cells underwent negative isolation. The study, taken as a whole, reports: It was acknowledged in the study that its TCR sequencing and HLA analysis involved a relatively small number of individuals.

Germline-derived CDR1 and CDR2 are MNHEY and SVGEGT. Losses at the gene ends were 6 bases for V and 5 bases for J; bases not matched to a gene: 12. This CDR3 has 16 amino acids. It was with random hexamers that 0.5 to 1 ug RNA was reverse transcribed. TCRdb passed the immunoSEQ multiplex PCR reads through MiXCR, listing each CDR3 protein once. The sample shows some 76,000 distinct CDR3 sequences, roughly 90% of them seen only once. V gene TRBV6-2 or TRBV6-3 combines with J gene TRBJ1-4; 7 nucleotides align to TRBD1. Sequencing input: CD8+ T cells from PBMCs. The source is a human donor with multiple sclerosis. In DNA, the CDR3 is TGTGCCAGCAGCTACGCCATTTGGGACAGAAATGAAAAACTGTTTTTT. As protein: CASSYAIWDRNEKLFF.